Below are 4 T cell receptor beta chains sequenced from a single sample in a study of T cells in Graves' hyperthyroidism and ophthalmopathy. Researchers took RNA transcripts and amplified the TCR beta CDR3 regions from them. First-round RT-PCR targeting the TCR CDR3 was performed with the HTBI primer set. Via MiXCR, TCRdb re-called the multiplex PCR reads, giving one row per CDR3 protein. The sample has fewer than 750,000 distinct CDR3 sequences, roughly 15% seen once. Sequencing input: blood. The receptors stem from a woman between 40 and 50 years old with Graves' ophthalmopathy.

This clonotype was picked up many times. The chain uses TRBV19 and TRBJ1-1; D is perhaps TRBD1 (5 bases). The CDR3 totals 15 residues. The germline V gene has CDR1 LNHDA and CDR2 SQIVND (reference sequence). V shed 4 bases and J shed 3 bases, with 15 bases lying between them. In nucleotides, the CDR3 is TGTGCCAGTAGTACGGGGGAGGGAGGGGACACTGAAGCTTTCTTT. Amino acids: CASSTGEGGDTEAFF. Combining the CDR3 with reference TRBV19 and TRBJ1-1 gives the whole variable domain DGGITQSPKYLFRKEGQNVTLSCEQNLNHDAMYWYRQDPGQGLRLIYYSQIVNDFQKGDIAEGYSVSREKKESFPLTVTSAQKNPTAFYLCASSTGEGGDTEAFFGQGTRLTVV.

This clonotype was seen many times. The J gene is TRBJ2-5, the V gene TRBV7-9, with 7 bases fitting TRBD1. The length of the CDR3 is 14 residues. Germline V gene data show CDR1 as SEHNR and CDR2 as FQNEAQ (reference sequence). The J segment lost 3 bases and the V segment lost 2 bases, leaving 3 bases of the junction unmatched. DNA of the CDR3: TGTGCCAGCAGCTTATCGACAGGGAAAGAGACCCAGTACTTC. Translated, it gives CASSLSTGKETQYF.

This sequence joins TRBV5-1 and TRBJ2-7; D gene unclear. The V end lost 3 bases, the J end lost 2 bases, and 9 bases lay between the germline ends. The CDR3 sequence is 13 residues long. From germline, CDR1 is SGHRS and CDR2 YFSETQ. The CDR3 DNA reads TGCGCCAGCAGCTGGGTCAGTACCTACGAGCAGTACTTC. Translated: CASSWVSTYEQYF.

This rearrangement joins TRBV28 to TRBJ1-1; 8 positions agree with TRBD1. CDR1 is MDHEN, CDR2 SYDVKM, per germline. CDR3 length: 15 amino acids. V gave up 6 bases and J gave up 10 bases; unmatched junction bases: 16. CDR3 nucleotides: TGTGCCAGCAGCAGAGACGGACAGGGAGCTCCCTCAGCTTTCTTT. Amino acid sequence: CASSRDGQGAPSAFF.